The rows below give T cell receptor beta chains drawn from one sample of a study of cytomegalovirus exposure and HLA in healthy donors. Here immunoSEQ multiplex PCR was the method, and the copy in TCRdb shows in-frame clones only, minus some. The data hold about 130,000 clones, with around 80% observed a single time. Sequences were obtained from PBMCs. The origin of the receptors is a woman in her forties or fifties in good health and CMV-seronegative. CDR3s include the opening cysteine and the closing phenylalanine or tryptophan. A D gene is named only where the DNA matches it firmly. Expanded clones get a size class; other rows say once, few or many, or leave the size out.

TRBJ2-7 once TRBV5-4 TRBD2 CASSLSPAGGSYEQYF TGTGCCAGCAGCTTGAGCCCAGCGGGAGGGTCCTACGAGCAGTACTTC
TRBJ2-7 - TRBV9 - CASSETGTPVPYEQYF TGTGCCAGCAGCGAAACCGGGACTCCCGTACCCTACGAGCAGTACTTC
TRBJ1-4 - TRBV6-5 - CASSRGRGESEKLFF TGTGCCAGCAGCCGGGGGAGGGGCGAAAGTGAAAAACTGTTTTTT
TRBJ1-1 few TRBV19 - CASSSRVRTEAFF TGTGCCAGTAGCTCCAGGGTCAGGACCGAAGCTTTCTTT
TRBJ1-1 - TRBV18 TRBD1 CASSRTGPEAFF TGTGCCAGCTCCCGGACAGGGCCCGAAGCTTTCTTT
TRBJ2-5 - TRBV5-4 - CASSSVRAGQETQYF TGTGCCAGCAGTTCGGTCAGGGCGGGACAAGAGACCCAGTACTTC
TRBJ2-7 - TRBV18 TRBD1 CASSRRTGGSYEQYF TGTGCCAGCTCAAGACGGACAGGGGGCTCCTACGAGCAGTACTTC
TRBJ2-1 - TRBV6-6 TRBD1 CASSPPGQSQNEQFF TGTGCCAGCAGCCCCCCGGGACAGAGCCAAAATGAGCAGTTCTTC
TRBJ2-1 - TRBV29-1 - CSAPAGARGNEQFF TGCAGCGCCCCCGCGGGGGCCAGGGGCAATGAGCAGTTCTTC
TRBJ2-3 - TRBV20-1 TRBD2 CSAYSGGQQYF TGCAGTGCCTACTCGGGGGGTCAGCAGTATTTT
TRBJ1-1 - TRBV5-1 TRBD1 CASSGVGTGVNTEAFF TGCGCCAGCAGCGGAGTGGGGACAGGGGTGAACACTGAAGCTTTCTTT
TRBJ1-1 - TRBV9 TRBD1 CASSVVGGQTMAFF TGTGCCAGCAGCGTAGTAGGGGGACAGACTATGGCTTTCTTT
TRBJ1-1 - TRBV7-2 - CASSSTRGSEAFF TGTGCCAGCAGCTCAACCAGGGGCTCTGAAGCTTTCTTT
TRBJ2-2 few TRBV14 - CASSQALARTGELFF TGTGCCAGCAGCCAAGCACTAGCTAGGACCGGGGAGCTGTTTTTT
TRBJ2-3 - TRBV7-2 TRBD2 CASSSGLAGGLADTQYF TGTGCCAGCAGCTCAGGCCTAGCGGGAGGCTTGGCAGATACGCAGTATTTT
TRBJ2-4 - TRBV10-3 - CAISQGLAKNIQYF TGTGCCATCAGTCAGGGACTAGCCAAAAACATTCAGTACTTC
TRBJ2-7 few TRBV7-2 TRBD2 CASSLKGGSSHEQYF TGTGCCAGCAGCTTAAAGGGCGGGAGCAGCCACGAGCAGTACTTC
TRBJ2-1 - TRBV6-1 TRBD2 CASSEARGLAPGNEQFF TGTGCCAGCAGTGAAGCGAGGGGACTAGCCCCGGGGAATGAGCAGTTCTTC
TRBJ2-1 - TRBV7-6 - CASSFGSSYNEQFF TGTGCCAGCAGCTTCGGGAGCTCCTACAATGAGCAGTTCTTC
TRBJ1-1 few TRBV11-3 - CASSMTGLTPEAFF TGTGCCAGCAGCATGACTGGTTTAACTCCTGAAGCTTTCTTT
TRBJ2-3 - TRBV7-3 - CASSSGPRVDTDTQYF TGTGCCAGCAGTTCAGGGCCACGGGTAGACACAGATACGCAGTATTTT
TRBJ2-1 - TRBV29-1 TRBD2 CSVASSGRGNEQFF TGCAGCGTCGCTTCTAGCGGGAGGGGGAATGAGCAGTTCTTC
TRBJ1-3 - TRBV5-6 - CASSFRQLGNTIYF TGTGCCAGCAGCTTCAGGCAGTTAGGAAACACCATATATTTT
TRBJ2-3 - TRBV19 TRBD1 CASSRQGNTDTQYF TGTGCCAGTAGTAGACAGGGTAACACAGATACGCAGTATTTT
TRBJ1-2 - TRBV19 - CASSIRGSNGYTF TGTGCCAGTAGTATAAGGGGAAGTAATGGCTACACCTTC
TRBJ1-2 - TRBV30 TRBD1 CAWSPGDRIQLNYGYTF TGTGCCTGGAGTCCGGGGGACAGGATTCAGCTTAACTATGGCTACACCTTC
TRBJ2-3 - TRBV9 - CASSVDPGTDTQYF TGTGCCAGCAGCGTAGATCCGGGCACAGATACGCAGTATTTT
TRBJ2-3 - TRBV5-7 - CASSLRGTDTQYF TGTGCCAGCAGCTTGCGAGGCACAGATACGCAGTATTTT
TRBJ2-2 - TRBV7-9 TRBD2 CASSPVTGTRSTGELFF TGTGCCAGCAGCCCCGTAACCGGGACTAGGAGCACCGGGGAGCTGTTTTTT
TRBJ1-2 - TRBV9 - CASSVDGYGYTF TGCGCCAGCAGCGTAGACGGCTATGGCTACACCTTC
TRBJ2-2 - TRBV19 - CASKISGNTGELFF TGTGCCAGTAAAATTAGCGGAAACACCGGGGAGCTGTTTTTT
TRBJ1-1 - TRBV25-1 TRBD1 CASGPGQGVVRAFF TGTGCCAGCGGTCCGGGACAGGGGGTTGTCAGGGCTTTCTTT
TRBJ2-7 - TRBV5-1 - CASSPGNSARSYEQYF TGCGCCAGCAGCCCAGGAAACTCCGCGCGCTCCTACGAGCAGTACTTC
TRBJ1-1 few TRBV7-2 - CASSSSPKTGLNTEAFF TGTGCCAGCAGCTCTTCTCCTAAAACAGGGCTGAACACTGAAGCTTTCTTT
TRBJ1-1 few TRBV6-5 - CAISRGGTEAFF TGTGCCATATCAAGGGGGGGCACTGAAGCTTTCTTT
TRBJ2-7 - TRBV2 TRBD2 CASRAGASGAPYEQYF TGTGCCAGCAGAGCTGGGGCTAGCGGGGCTCCCTACGAGCAGTACTTC
TRBJ1-4 - TRBV4-1 - CASSPPAGWREKLFF TGCGCCAGCAGCCCTCCGGCTGGGTGGAGAGAAAAACTGTTTTTT
TRBJ1-4 - TRBV19 TRBD1 CASSIDLGTANEKLFF TGTGCCAGTAGTATAGATCTCGGGACAGCAAATGAAAAACTGTTTTTT
TRBJ2-2 once TRBV4-3 TRBD2 CASSQDLGREGQLGELFF TGCGCCAGCAGCCAAGATCTAGGGCGGGAGGGTCAGCTGGGGGAGCTGTTTTTT
TRBJ1-2 - TRBV6-5 - CASTPRPDSNYGYTF TGTGCCAGCACCCCCCGCCCAGACTCTAACTATGGCTACACCTTC
TRBJ1-1 once TRBV5-4 - CASSSQGPTEAFF TGTGCCAGCAGCTCACAGGGACCCACTGAAGCTTTCTTT
TRBJ2-2 once TRBV28 TRBD2 CAIKLSGGRTGELFF TGTGCCATCAAGTTATCGGGGGGTAGAACCGGGGAGCTGTTTTTT
TRBJ2-5 - TRBV5-1 - CASSLGGQETQYF TGCGCCAGCAGCTTGGGAGGTCAAGAGACCCAGTACTTC
TRBJ2-1 - TRBV9 TRBD2 CASSELAGGPNEQFF TGTGCCAGCAGCGAACTAGCGGGAGGGCCAAATGAGCAGTTCTTC
TRBJ2-3 few TRBV6-5 TRBD2 CACRASGADTQYF TGTGCCTGCCGGGCCAGCGGGGCAGATACGCAGTATTTT
TRBJ1-1 few TRBV5-1 - CASSLEEGSGTEAFF TGCGCCAGCAGCTTGGAGGAGGGCAGCGGGACTGAAGCTTTCTTT
TRBJ1-1 - TRBV19 TRBD1 CASNRLGDRDTEAFF TGTGCCAGTAATCGCCTGGGGGACAGGGACACTGAAGCTTTCTTT
TRBJ1-5 - TRBV5-1 - CASSLAPGRNQPQHF TGCGCCAGCAGCTTGGCGCCAGGGAGGAACCAGCCCCAGCATTTT
TRBJ2-7 few TRBV6-1 TRBD1 CASSARTGGPYEQYF TGTGCCAGCAGTGCTCGGACAGGGGGTCCCTACGAGCAGTACTTC
TRBJ2-7 - TRBV6-5 TRBD1 CASSYWDRAYEQYF TGTGCCAGCAGTTACTGGGACAGGGCCTACGAGCAGTACTTC
TRBJ1-1 - TRBV2 - CASRGDTEAFF TGTGCCAGCAGAGGGGACACTGAAGCTTTCTTT
TRBJ2-5 - TRBV11-3 TRBD1 CASSDRVLQETQYF TGTGCCAGCAGCGACAGGGTCTTACAAGAGACCCAGTACTTC
TRBJ1-2 - TRBV29-1 TRBD1 CSVGGQGGSYGYTF TGCAGCGTCGGAGGACAGGGAGGATCCTATGGCTACACCTTC
TRBJ2-5 - TRBV7-2 - CASSLGWASGQETQYF TGTGCCAGCAGCTTAGGATGGGCATCAGGCCAAGAGACCCAGTACTTC
TRBJ1-5 - TRBV6-6 TRBD1 CASSYSRQGHQPQHF TGTGCCAGCAGTTACTCCCGACAGGGCCATCAGCCCCAGCATTTT
TRBJ1-2 - TRBV6-1 TRBD1 CASSTRQGADYGYPF TGTGCCAGCAGTACCCGACAGGGGGCCGACTATGGCTACCCCTTC
TRBJ1-1 - TRBV5-8 TRBD1 CASSLRDRNTEAFF TGTGCCAGCAGCTTGAGGGACAGAAACACTGAAGCTTTCTTT
TRBJ2-3 - TRBV28 - CASSAGDRTDTQYF TGTGCCAGCAGCGCTGGAGACCGCACAGATACGCAGTATTTT
TRBJ2-5 - TRBV10-3 TRBD1 CAISGYGQGRGETQYF TGTGCCATCAGTGGGTACGGACAGGGACGGGGAGAGACCCAGTACTTC